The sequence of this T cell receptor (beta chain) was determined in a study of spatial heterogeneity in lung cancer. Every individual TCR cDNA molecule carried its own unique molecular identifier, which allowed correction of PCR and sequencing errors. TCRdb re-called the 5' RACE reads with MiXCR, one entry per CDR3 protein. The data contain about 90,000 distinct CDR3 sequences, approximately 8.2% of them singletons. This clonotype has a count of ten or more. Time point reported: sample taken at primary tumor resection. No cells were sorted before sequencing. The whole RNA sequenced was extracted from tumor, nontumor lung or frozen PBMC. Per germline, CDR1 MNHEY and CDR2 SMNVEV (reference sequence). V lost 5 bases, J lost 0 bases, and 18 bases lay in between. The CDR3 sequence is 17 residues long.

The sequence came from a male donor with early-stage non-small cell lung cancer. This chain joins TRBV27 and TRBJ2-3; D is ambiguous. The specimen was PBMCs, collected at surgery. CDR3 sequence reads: CASSPRMRFSSTDTQYF. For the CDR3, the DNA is TGTGCCAGCAGTCCAAGGATGCGATTTTCTAGCACAGATACGCAGTATTTT.